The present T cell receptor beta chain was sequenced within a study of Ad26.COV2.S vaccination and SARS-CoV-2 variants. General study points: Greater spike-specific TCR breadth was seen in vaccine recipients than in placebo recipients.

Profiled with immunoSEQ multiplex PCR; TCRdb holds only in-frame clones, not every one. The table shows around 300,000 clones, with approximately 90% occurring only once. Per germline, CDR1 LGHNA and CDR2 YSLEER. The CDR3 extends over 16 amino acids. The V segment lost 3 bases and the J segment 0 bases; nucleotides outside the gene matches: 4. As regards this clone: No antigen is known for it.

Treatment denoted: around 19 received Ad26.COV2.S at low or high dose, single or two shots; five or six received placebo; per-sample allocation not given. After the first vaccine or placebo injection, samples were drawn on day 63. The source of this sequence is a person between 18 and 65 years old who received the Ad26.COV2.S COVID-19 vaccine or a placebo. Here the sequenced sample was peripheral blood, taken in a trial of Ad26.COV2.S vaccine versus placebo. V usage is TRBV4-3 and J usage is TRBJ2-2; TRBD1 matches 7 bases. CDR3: CASSHLRGTNTGELFF. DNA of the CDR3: TGCGCCAGCAGCCATCTCAGGGGGACGAACACCGGGGAGCTGTTTTTT.